The 16 T cell receptor beta chains listed next were all sequenced from one sample in a study of regulatory T cells in long-lasting Graves disease. Libraries of TCR beta came from iRepertoire HTBI primers plus Arm-PCR of CDR3 regions. TCRdb processed the multiplex PCR reads anew with MiXCR; each CDR3 protein has one entry. Of 420,000 or so distinct CDR3 sequences in the sample, around 22% are singletons; the top ten hold roughly 30%. Time point of the sample: persistent/refractory GD, antithyroid drugs over 5 years with positive TRAb. PBMC RNA was the source of the TCR library. The specimen was peripheral blood mononuclear cells (PBMCs), collected when the disease was refractory, from a patient treated with antithyroid drugs. The receptors stem from a female donor with Graves disease.

This chain uses TRBV24-1 with TRBJ2-2; no definite D call. V lost 5 bases and J 3 bases, leaving 9 bases between the germline ends. Germline V CDR1 and CDR2: KGHDR, SFDVKD. This CDR3 has 14 residues. The CDR3 DNA reads as TGTGCCACCAGTGGGCAGGTGGACACCGGGGAGCTGTTTTTT. This gives the protein CATSGQVDTGELFF.

The rearrangement joins TRBV19 to TRBJ1-2; 9 bases align to TRBD1. CDR3 length: 15 residues. Germline V gene data show CDR1 as LNHDA and CDR2 as SQIVND (reference sequence). V shed 1 base and J 3 bases; nucleotides not matched to a gene: 3. The CDR3: CASSIVGQGHYGYTF. For the CDR3, the DNA is TGTGCCAGTAGTATAGTTGGACAGGGGCACTATGGCTACACCTTC.

This clonotype was observed a few times. This CDR3 reads CASTQTNSGNTIYF. The DNA of the CDR3 is TGTGCCAGCACCCAGACAAACTCTGGAAACACCATATATTTT. V and J are TRBV6-1 and TRBJ1-3, with unresolved D. Germline lookup yields CDR1 MNHNS and CDR2 SASEGT. V was cut by 7 bases and J by 0 bases, with 10 bases left in between. CDR3 length: 14 residues.

A note on this clonotype: A much larger clone lies one base from this, so it may be a read error. This rearrangement joins TRBV6-1 to TRBJ2-2, with 12 bases fitting TRBD2. The CDR3 extends over 15 amino acids. CDR1 is MNHNS, CDR2 SASEGT, per germline. The CDR3, as DNA: TGTGACAGCTCTGGGACTAGCGGGTGGGTCGGGGAGCTGTTTTTT. Translating gives CDSSGTSGWVGELFF.

The rearrangement uses TRBV29-1 and TRBJ2-3; 11 bases map to TRBD1. V gave up 3 bases and J gave up 5 bases; unmatched junction bases: 7. Looked up from germline, CDR1 is SQVTM and CDR2 is ANQGSEA. This CDR3 has 15 residues. CDR3: CSVDGTGGLGDTQYF. CDR3 bases: TGCAGCGTTGACGGGACAGGGGGTTTGGGAGATACGCAGTATTTT.

The chain uses TRBV7-2 and TRBJ2-2; tentatively, D is TRBD2 (5 bases). Trimming cost V 4 bases and J 5 bases, with 11 bases left between them. Looked up from germline, CDR1 is SGHTA and CDR2 is FQGNSA. CDR3 length: 14 residues. As DNA, the CDR3 is TGTGCCAGCAGCTACGCTCCGGGGACCGGGGAGCTGTTTTTT. This codes for CASSYAPGTGELFF.

This clonotype was counted only a few times. The gene calls are TRBV19 and TRBJ2-7; 7 bases align to TRBD1. CDR1 is LNHDA, CDR2 SQIVND, per germline (reference sequence). Trimming cost V 4 bases and J 3 bases; bases outside gene matches: 3. The CDR3 consists of 13 residues. The CDR3 here is CASSRDSRYEQYF. CDR3 coding DNA: TGTGCCAGTAGTAGGGACAGTCGCTACGAGCAGTACTTC. The variable domain in full, with the rest retrieved from reference TRBV19 and TRBJ2-7, is DGGITQSPKYLFRKEGQNVTLSCEQNLNHDAMYWYRQDPGQGLRLIYYSQIVNDFQKGDIAEGYSVSREKKESFPLTVTSAQKNPTAFYLCASSRDSRYEQYFGPGTRLTVT.

The chain links TRBV5-5 to TRBJ1-5, with D unclear. Germline lookup yields CDR1 SGHKS and CDR2 YYEKEE (reference sequence). CDR3 size: 14 residues. V dropped 0 bases and J dropped 4 bases, with 8 bases sitting between them. CDR3 amino acids: CASSLADGNQPQHF. The CDR3 nucleotides read TGTGCCAGCAGCTTGGCGGACGGGAATCAGCCCCAGCATTTT.

The sample holds many counts of this clonotype. The chain employs TRBV2 and TRBJ2-7, with a tentative D call TRBD1 (7 bases). Germline-derived CDR1 and CDR2 are SNHLY and FYNNEI. The CDR3 loop spans 15 amino acids. V gave up 8 bases and J gave up 2 bases, with 19 bases separating them. CDR3 protein: CASRRQGGGTYEQYF. The CDR3 nucleotides read TGTGCCAGCCGCCGACAGGGTGGGGGGACCTACGAGCAGTACTTC. Full variable domain (missing parts from reference TRBV2 and TRBJ2-7): EPEVTQTPSHQVTQMGQEVILRCVPISNHLYFYWYRQILGQKVEFLVSFYNNEISEKSEIFDDQFSVERPDGSNFTLKIRSTKLEDSAMYFCASRRQGGGTYEQYFGPGTRLTVT.

This clonotype was detected many times. The chain is built from TRBV24-1 and TRBJ2-7; tentatively, D is TRBD2 (6 bases). V lost 7 bases and J 1 base, leaving 13 bases between the germline ends. CDR1 is KGHDR and CDR2 is SFDVKD in the germline V gene. The CDR3 is made up of 14 amino acids. The CDR3 sequence: CATSGGNPSYEQYF. The CDR3 coding sequence is TGTGCCACCAGCGGGGGAAACCCTTCCTACGAGCAGTACTTC.

There are a few counts of this clonotype. This chain connects TRBV20-1 to TRBJ2-7; 7 bases fit TRBD2. The CDR3 consists of 12 residues. The V and J ends lost 4 bases and 6 bases, in that order; junction bases with no gene match: 6. In germline, CDR1 is DFQATT, CDR2 SNEGSKA (reference sequence). The CDR3 here is CSAISGVIEQYF. The DNA of the CDR3 is TGCAGTGCTATCAGCGGGGTCATCGAGCAGTACTTC.

This clonotype was counted many times. The V call is TRBV28, the J call TRBJ1-3, with D unclear. V dropped 7 bases and J dropped 4 bases, with 17 bases sitting between them. Germline V CDR1 and CDR2: MDHEN, SYDVKM. CDR3 size: 15 residues. The DNA of the CDR3 is TGTGCCAGCACCCTCGCCCATGTGGGCGGAAACACCATATATTTT. This codes for CASTLAHVGGNTIYF.

A few counts support this clonotype. This sequence joins TRBV10-3 and TRBJ2-2; D is unresolved. V lost 8 bases, J lost 6 bases, and 13 bases lay in between. Germline CDR1 and CDR2: ENHRY and SYGVKD. CDR3 length: 13 amino acids. CDR3 DNA sequence: TGTGCCATCCTAGGACGCTCCGCCGGGGAGCTGTTTTTT. Its translation: CAILGRSAGELFF.

V usage is TRBV5-1 and J usage is TRBJ2-5; the D gene is possibly TRBD2 (5 bases). CDR3 length: 14 residues. Germline-derived CDR1 and CDR2 are SGHRS and YFSETQ. The V and J ends lost 0 bases and 4 bases respectively, with 10 bases between them. In nucleotides, the CDR3 is TGCGCCAGCAGCTTGGAGCTGGGGAGAGAGACCCAGTACTTC. Encoded protein: CASSLELGRETQYF.

This clonotype was recorded many times. The V and J genes are TRBV28 and TRBJ2-7, with D tentatively TRBD2 (6 bases). This CDR3 has 13 residues. V lost 3 bases, J lost 2 bases, and 8 bases lay in between. The germline V gene encodes CDR1 MDHEN and CDR2 SYDVKM. The CDR3 sequence: CASSFRTTYEQYF. The CDR3 nucleotides are TGTGCCAGCAGTTTTCGGACTACCTACGAGCAGTACTTC. The full variable domain, with the rest looked up from reference TRBV28 and TRBJ2-7, is DVKVTQSSRYLVKRTGEKVFLECVQDMDHENMFWYRQDPGLGLRLIYFSYDVKMKEKGDIPEGYSVSREKKERFSLILESASTNQTSMYLCASSFRTTYEQYFGPGTRLTVT.

The V gene is TRBV6-1, the J gene TRBJ2-5; possibly TRBD2 for D (6 bases). This CDR3 spans 14 amino acids. Trimming removed 7 bases from V and 3 bases from J, with 15 bases in between. The V gene's germline CDR1 is MNHNS and CDR2 SASEGT. The CDR3, as DNA: TGTGCCAGCATCCTTGGGGGACTGGAAGAGACCCAGTACTTC. Its translation: CASILGGLEETQYF.